The entry below gives a single T cell receptor (beta chain) sequence along with its context. The sample originates from a study of blood T cells in healthy people across ages. Alongside a J-beta primer mix, a sample-barcoded 5' primer served in a second PCR lasting 7 to 11 cycles. A single record per CDR3 protein comes from TCRdb applying MiXCR to the 5' RACE reads. The sample includes approximately 1,000,000 distinct CDR3 sequences, less than 50% seen only once; the top ten take approximately 17%. Trimming took 6 bases from V and 5 from J; bases not matched to a gene: 15. Germline CDR1 is MNHNS and CDR2 is SASEGT. The CDR3 length is 18 residues.

The chain joins TRBV6-1 to TRBJ2-1; 11 positions match TRBD2. Input material: blood. The clonotype originates from a woman aged 60-75 years in good health. CDR3 nucleotides: TGTGCCAGCAGCCATCGCAGCCTAGCGGGAGGTACCCACAATGAGCAGTTCTTC. Its protein product is CASSHRSLAGGTHNEQFF.